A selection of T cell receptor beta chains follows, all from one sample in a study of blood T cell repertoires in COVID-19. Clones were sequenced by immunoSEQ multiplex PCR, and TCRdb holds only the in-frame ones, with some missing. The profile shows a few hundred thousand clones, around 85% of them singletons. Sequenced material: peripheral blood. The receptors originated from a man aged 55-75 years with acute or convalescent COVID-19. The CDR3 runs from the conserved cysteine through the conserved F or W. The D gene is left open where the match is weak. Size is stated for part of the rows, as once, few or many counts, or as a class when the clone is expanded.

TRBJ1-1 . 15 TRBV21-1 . CASSKVGQTNTEAFF TGTGCCAGCAGCAAAGTGGGGCAGACGAACACTGAAGCTTTCTTT
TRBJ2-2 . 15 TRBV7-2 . CASSLRGVKAGELFF TGTGCCAGCAGCTTACGGGGAGTAAAAGCCGGGGAGCTGTTTTTT
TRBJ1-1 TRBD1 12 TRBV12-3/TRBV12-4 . CASSSQGTQAFF TGTGCCAGCAGTTCACAGGGGACTCAAGCTTTCTTT
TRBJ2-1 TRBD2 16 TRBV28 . CASSLTSGRRYNEQFF TGTGCCAGCAGTTTGACTAGCGGGAGGAGGTACAATGAGCAGTTCTTC
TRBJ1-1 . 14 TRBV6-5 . CASSYSGGATEAFF TGTGCCAGCAGTTACTCCGGGGGGGCCACTGAAGCTTTCTTT
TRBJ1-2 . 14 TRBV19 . CASSIRVRDYGYTF TGTGCCAGTAGTATACGGGTTCGTGACTATGGCTACACCTTC
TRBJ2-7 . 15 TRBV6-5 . CASSYSVAVSYEQYF TGTGCCAGCAGTTACTCTGTGGCGGTCTCCTACGAGCAGTACTTC
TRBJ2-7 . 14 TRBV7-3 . CASSLTAGMGEQYF TGTGCCAGCAGCTTAACAGCAGGGATGGGGGAGCAGTACTTC
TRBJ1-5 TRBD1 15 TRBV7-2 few CASSLGQGAGQPQHF TGTGCCAGCAGCTTGGGACAGGGGGCAGGACAGCCCCAGCATTTT
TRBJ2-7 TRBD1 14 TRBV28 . CASRGRQGTYEQYF TGTGCCAGCAGGGGGCGACAGGGGACCTACGAGCAGTACTTC
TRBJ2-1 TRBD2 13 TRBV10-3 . CATLAGGPGEQFF TGTGCCACCCTAGCGGGAGGGCCTGGGGAGCAGTTCTTC
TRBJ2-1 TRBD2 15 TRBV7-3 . CASSSKGLAGGEQFF TGTGCCAGCAGCTCTAAAGGACTAGCGGGAGGCGAGCAGTTCTTC
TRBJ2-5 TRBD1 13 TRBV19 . CASRANRGETQYF TGTGCCAGCCGTGCAAACAGGGGGGAGACCCAGTACTTC
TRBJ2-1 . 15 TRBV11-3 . CASSAGSRVHNEQFF TGTGCCAGCAGCGCTGGTTCGAGGGTCCACAATGAGCAGTTCTTC
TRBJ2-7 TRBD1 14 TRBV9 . CASSSRTGGYEQYF TGTGCCAGCAGCTCCAGGACAGGGGGTTACGAGCAGTACTTC
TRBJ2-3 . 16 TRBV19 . CASSIRARAGKNTQYF .
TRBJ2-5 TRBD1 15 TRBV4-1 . CASSQRGQGGETQYF TGCGCCAGCAGCCAGAGGGGACAGGGAGGAGAGACCCAGTACTTC
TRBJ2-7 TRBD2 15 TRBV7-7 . CASSIGLAGDYEQYF TGTGCTAGCAGCATTGGACTAGCGGGAGACTACGAGCAGTACTTC
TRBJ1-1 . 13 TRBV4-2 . CASSQDGTLKAFF TGTGCCAGCAGCCAAGATGGGACACTGAAAGCTTTCTTT
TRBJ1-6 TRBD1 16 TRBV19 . CASRLDRGQKDSPLHF TGTGCCAGTAGATTGGACAGGGGGCAAAAAGATTCACCCCTCCACTTT
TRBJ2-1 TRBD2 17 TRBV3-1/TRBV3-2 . CASSQGPTSGSLGEQFF TGTGCCAGCAGCCAAGGCCCGACTAGCGGGAGCCTTGGTGAGCAGTTCTTC
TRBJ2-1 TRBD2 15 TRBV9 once CASSVFAGAQNEQFF TGTGCCAGCAGCGTATTCGCGGGAGCTCAAAATGAGCAGTTCTTC
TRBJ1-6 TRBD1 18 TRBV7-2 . CASSLVLPLGTGNSPLHF TGTGCCAGCAGCTTAGTGTTGCCACTCGGGACAGGGAATTCACCCCTCCACTTT
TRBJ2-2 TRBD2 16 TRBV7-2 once CASSLLLAGGTGELFF TGTGCCAGCAGCCTCCTCCTAGCGGGAGGAACCGGGGAGCTGTTTTTT
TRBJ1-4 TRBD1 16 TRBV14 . CASSQRDSATNEKLFF TGTGCCAGCAGCCAGCGGGACAGTGCAACTAATGAAAAACTGTTTTTT
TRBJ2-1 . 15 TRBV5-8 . CASSLGTVSYNEQFF TGTGCCAGCAGCTTAGGGACTGTCTCCTACAATGAGCAGTTCTTC
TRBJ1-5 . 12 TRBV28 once CASSFEVQPQHF TGTGCCAGCAGTTTTGAGGTCCAGCCCCAGCATTTT
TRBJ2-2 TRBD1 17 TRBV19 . CASTIVGTGSLVGELFF TGTGCCAGTACCATCGTGGGGACAGGGTCTTTAGTCGGGGAGCTGTTTTTT
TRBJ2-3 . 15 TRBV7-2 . CASSSSGPSTDTQYF TGTGCCAGCAGCTCCAGCGGGCCTAGCACAGATACGCAGTATTTT
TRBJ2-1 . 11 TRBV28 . CASSRRWEQFF TGTGCCAGCAGCAGGCGTTGGGAGCAGTTCTTC
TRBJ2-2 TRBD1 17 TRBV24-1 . CATRSLARGLNTGELFF TGTGCCACCCGATCCCTCGCCAGGGGGCTAAACACCGGGGAGCTGTTTTTT
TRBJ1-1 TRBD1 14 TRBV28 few CASRRTGESTEAFF TGTGCCAGCAGACGGACAGGGGAAAGCACTGAAGCTTTCTTT
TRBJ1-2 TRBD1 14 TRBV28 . CASSIQGKFYGYTF TGTGCCAGCAGCATACAGGGGAAGTTCTATGGCTACACCTTC
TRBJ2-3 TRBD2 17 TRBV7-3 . CASSPLAGLTGTDTQYF TGTGCCAGCAGCCCGCTAGCGGGACTCACAGGGACAGATACGCAGTATTTT
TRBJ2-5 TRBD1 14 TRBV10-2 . CASKGQANSGTQYF TGCGCCAGCAAGGGACAGGCTAACTCGGGGACCCAGTACTTC